A selection of T cell receptor beta chains follows, all from one sample in a study of blood T cell repertoires in COVID-19. Using immunoSEQ multiplex PCR, the repertoire was profiled, and TCRdb retains in-frame clones only, with some absent. In the table there are some 19,000 clones, 70% to 85% of which are singletons. Sequencing was done on a sample of peripheral blood. The source is a human donor in a cohort sampled during active COVID-19. The CDR3 runs from the conserved cysteine through the conserved F or W. Each record gives: D gene, clone size, J gene, V gene, CDR3 DNA, CDR3 protein. The D gene is left open where the match is weak. Part of the rows lack a size; the others show once, few, many or a class for expanded clones.

D gene: TRBD1
clone size: NA
J gene: TRBJ2-7
V gene: TRBV12-3/TRBV12-4
CDR3 DNA: TGTGCCAGCAGTTCTGGGACAGTTGGGCAGTACTTC
CDR3 protein: CASSSGTVGQYF

D gene: NA
clone size: NA
J gene: TRBJ2-2
V gene: TRBV5-6
CDR3 DNA: TGTGCCAGCAGCTTGGGCGGCGGAATAAACACCGGGGAGCTGTTTTTT
CDR3 protein: CASSLGGGINTGELFF

D gene: NA
clone size: NA
J gene: TRBJ1-2
V gene: TRBV24-1
CDR3 DNA: TGTGCCACCAGTGATGTGGGGGCAGGGGGCTACACCTTC
CDR3 protein: CATSDVGAGGYTF

D gene: NA
clone size: NA
J gene: TRBJ2-1
V gene: TRBV6-6
CDR3 DNA: TGTGCCAGCAGGCGTCACCCCCACAATGAGCAGTTCTTC
CDR3 protein: CASRRHPHNEQFF

D gene: TRBD2
clone size: NA
J gene: TRBJ2-2
V gene: TRBV6-4
CDR3 DNA: TGTGCCAGCAGTGACTCAAGCGGGAGGGGCACCGGGGAGCTGTTTTTT
CDR3 protein: CASSDSSGRGTGELFF

D gene: NA
clone size: few
J gene: TRBJ2-1
V gene: TRBV6-1
CDR3 DNA: TGTGCCAGCAGTGAAGCGTTGAGCTCCTACAATGAGCAGTTCTTC
CDR3 protein: CASSEALSSYNEQFF

D gene: NA
clone size: NA
J gene: TRBJ1-1
V gene: TRBV18
CDR3 DNA: TGTGCCAGCTCACCACCGGAGGTCCGGATTGAAGCTTTCTTT
CDR3 protein: CASSPPEVRIEAFF

D gene: NA
clone size: NA
J gene: TRBJ1-1
V gene: TRBV28
CDR3 DNA: TGTGCCAGCGGAGACGGGGGAAAGAACACTGAAGCTTTCTTT
CDR3 protein: CASGDGGKNTEAFF

D gene: TRBD2
clone size: NA
J gene: TRBJ2-1
V gene: TRBV28
CDR3 DNA: TGTGCCAGCAGTAGGACTAGCGGGAGAAACAATGAGCAGTTCTTC
CDR3 protein: CASSRTSGRNNEQFF

D gene: NA
clone size: NA
J gene: TRBJ2-1
V gene: TRBV2
CDR3 DNA: TGTGCCAGCAGTGAGACGAGGGTGTACAATGAGCAGTTCTTC
CDR3 protein: CASSETRVYNEQFF

D gene: TRBD1
clone size: NA
J gene: TRBJ2-2
V gene: TRBV6-2/TRBV6-3
CDR3 DNA: TGTGCCAGCAGTTCAGGACAGGGGGACACCGGGGAGCTGTTTTTT
CDR3 protein: CASSSGQGDTGELFF

D gene: TRBD2
clone size: NA
J gene: TRBJ2-7
V gene: TRBV7-3
CDR3 DNA: TGTGCCAGCAGCTTATTGACTAGCGGGAGTTCCGAGCAGTACTTC
CDR3 protein: CASSLLTSGSSEQYF

D gene: NA
clone size: NA
J gene: TRBJ1-4
V gene: TRBV30
CDR3 DNA: TGTGCCTGGAATGGAGCCCAAGCAACTAATGAAAAACTGTTTTTT
CDR3 protein: CAWNGAQATNEKLFF

D gene: TRBD1
clone size: medium-sized
J gene: TRBJ1-2
V gene: TRBV10-3
CDR3 DNA: TGTGCCATCGGGTCACAGGGGAAAGATGGCTACACCTTC
CDR3 protein: CAIGSQGKDGYTF

D gene: NA
clone size: NA
J gene: TRBJ1-1
V gene: TRBV30
CDR3 DNA: TGTGCCCTCACACGGGGTGGCACTGAAGCTTTCTTT
CDR3 protein: CALTRGGTEAFF

D gene: TRBD1
clone size: NA
J gene: TRBJ2-2
V gene: TRBV28
CDR3 DNA: TGTGCCAGCAGTTTGCTTCCCCGGGGACAGGGGGCCAGCGGGATTGAATCCGGGGAGCTGTTTTTT
CDR3 protein: CASSLLPRGQGASGIESGELFF

D gene: NA
clone size: NA
J gene: TRBJ2-1
V gene: TRBV3-1/TRBV3-2
CDR3 DNA: TGTGCCAGCAGCCCCCGGCTGGGCCTGACCTACAATGAGCAGTTCTTC
CDR3 protein: CASSPRLGLTYNEQFF

D gene: TRBD1
clone size: NA
J gene: TRBJ2-5
V gene: TRBV20-1
CDR3 DNA: TGCAGTGCTAGTGGGACCTTATATCGGGACAGCCAAGAGACCCAGTACTTC
CDR3 protein: CSASGTLYRDSQETQYF

D gene: TRBD1
clone size: NA
J gene: TRBJ1-5
V gene: TRBV4-2
CDR3 DNA: TGTGCCAGCAGGCCTTCGACAGGGTTGAGCAATCAGCCCCAGCATTTT
CDR3 protein: CASRPSTGLSNQPQHF